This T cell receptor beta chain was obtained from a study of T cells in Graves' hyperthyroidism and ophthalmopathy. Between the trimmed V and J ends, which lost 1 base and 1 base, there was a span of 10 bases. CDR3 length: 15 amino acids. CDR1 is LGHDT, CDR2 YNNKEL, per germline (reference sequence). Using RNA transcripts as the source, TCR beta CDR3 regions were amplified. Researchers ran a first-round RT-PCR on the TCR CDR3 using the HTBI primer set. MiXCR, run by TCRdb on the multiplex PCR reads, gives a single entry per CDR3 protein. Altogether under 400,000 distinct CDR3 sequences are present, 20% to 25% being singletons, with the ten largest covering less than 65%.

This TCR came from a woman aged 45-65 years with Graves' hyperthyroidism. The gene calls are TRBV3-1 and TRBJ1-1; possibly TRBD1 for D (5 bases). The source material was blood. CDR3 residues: CASSQGVGGNTEAFF. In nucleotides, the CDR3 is TGTGCCAGCAGCCAAGGTGTGGGGGGGAACACTGAAGCTTTCTTT.